This entry lists 27 T cell receptor beta chains sequenced from one sample in a study of blood T cell repertoires in COVID-19. Clones were sequenced by immunoSEQ multiplex PCR, and TCRdb holds only the in-frame ones, with some missing. The sample shows under 50,000 clones, 92% of them seen only once. Sequencing was carried out using peripheral blood. Every receptor here comes from a human donor in a cohort sampled during active COVID-19.

The chain has TRBV28 and TRBJ1-5; TRBD1 agrees at 7 bases. The CDR3 is made up of 14 amino acids. CDR1 is MDHEN, CDR2 SYDVKM, per germline. V shed 7 bases, J shed 7 bases, and the junction held 10 bases outside the gene matches. CDR3 nucleotides: TGTGCCAGCACTACCGGGGACAGACGACAGCCCCAGCATTTT. It specifies CASTTGDRRQPQHF.

The CDR3 DNA is TGTGCCAGCAGCTTAGCCTCCGGGGTTGTGAATTCACCCCTCCACTTT. Its translation: CASSLASGVVNSPLHF. V usage is TRBV7-2 and J usage is TRBJ1-6; D unresolved. Germline CDR1 and CDR2: SGHTA and FQGNSA. V lost 0 bases to trimming and J lost 7 bases, with 13 bases between them. This CDR3 spans 16 amino acids. The variable domain in full, completed from reference TRBV7-2 and TRBJ1-6, reads GAGVSQSPSNKVTEKGKDVELRCDPISGHTALYWYRQSLGQGLEFLIYFQGNSAPDKSGLPSDRFSAERTGGSVSTLTIQRTQQEDSAVYLCASSLASGVVNSPLHFGNGTRLTVT.

The V and J genes are TRBV18 and TRBJ1-2; TRBD1 aligns across 7 bases. V lost 3 bases and J lost 6; bases outside the gene matches: 10. This CDR3 contains 15 residues. Germline V lookup: CDR1 KGHSH, CDR2 LQKENI. Here the CDR3 DNA reads TGTGCCAGCTCACCCCGAGAGGGGGCGGTAAATGGCTACACCTTC. Translated, it gives CASSPREGAVNGYTF.

The chain has TRBV10-3 and TRBJ1-2; 11 nucleotides match TRBD1. The CDR3 has 13 residues. Germline trimming cut 9 bases from V and 4 bases from J; bases unmatched to any gene: 4. CDR1 ENHRY and CDR2 SYGVKD come from the germline V gene. CDR3 sequence reads: CAMGQGVFYGYTF. The CDR3 DNA is TGTGCCATGGGACAGGGGGTATTCTATGGCTACACCTTC.

The genes are TRBV28 and TRBJ1-1; unclear D gene. Trimming removed 5 bases from V and 2 bases from J, with 6 bases in between. The CDR3 length is 12 residues. CDR1 and CDR2 (germline): MDHEN, SYDVKM. The CDR3 DNA follows: TGTGCCAGCAGTCCCGTCAACACTGAAGCTTTCTTT. Protein product: CASSPVNTEAFF.

The genes are TRBV5-6 and TRBJ2-7, with 8 nucleotides matching TRBD1. V lost 5 bases, J lost 5 bases, and 6 bases stayed unmatched. Germline assignment: CDR1 SGHDT and CDR2 YYEEEE. The CDR3 extends over 13 amino acids. In nucleotides, the CDR3 is TGTGCCAGCAGTTATGACAGGGGTAACGAGCAGTACTTC. It specifies CASSYDRGNEQYF.

This clone was seen only once. The V and J genes are TRBV3-1 (or the pseudogene TRBV3-2) and TRBJ2-5; D possibly corresponds to TRBD2 (6 bases). Germline V gene sequence: CDR1 LGHDT, CDR2 YNNKEL (reference sequence). V lost 5 bases and J 8 bases, leaving 30 bases between the germline ends. The CDR3 has 18 amino acids. The CDR3 reads CASSKTRSMGLILGTQYF. As DNA, the CDR3 is TGTGCCAGCAGCAAGACTAGAAGTATGGGACTGATCCTCGGCACCCAGTACTTC.

V usage is TRBV28 and J usage is TRBJ2-3, with 12 bases matching TRBD2. CDR3 length: 15 residues. The J segment lost 6 bases and the V segment lost 4 bases, leaving 5 bases of the junction unmatched. Germline V gene lookup returns CDR1 MDHEN and CDR2 SYDVKM. CDR3 DNA: TGTGCCAGCAGTTCCCTAGCGGGAGGGCATGATACGCAGTATTTT. It translates to CASSSLAGGHDTQYF.

V gene TRBV28 combines with J gene TRBJ2-4; 9 nucleotides line up with TRBD2. Germline loops: CDR1 MDHEN, CDR2 SYDVKM. V trimming: 3 bases; J trimming: 6 bases; junction bases outside the gene matches: 3. The CDR3 is 14 amino acids. CDR3 sequence reads: CASSFQAGGNIQYF. In DNA form, the CDR3 reads TGTGCCAGCAGTTTCCAAGCGGGAGGAAACATTCAGTACTTC.

J is TRBJ1-6 and V is TRBV7-2; D is ambiguous. Germline lookup yields CDR1 SGHTA and CDR2 FQGNSA. The CDR3 is 16 amino acids. Between the trimmed V and J ends, which lost 5 bases and 0 bases, there was a span of 11 bases. The CDR3, as DNA: TGTGCCAGCAGCCCCCGAGGGAGCTCCTATAATTCACCCCTCCACTTT. Translation: CASSPRGSSYNSPLHF. The whole variable domain, filled in from reference TRBV7-2 and TRBJ1-6, reads GAGVSQSPSNKVTEKGKDVELRCDPISGHTALYWYRQSLGQGLEFLIYFQGNSAPDKSGLPSDRFSAERTGGSVSTLTIQRTQQEDSAVYLCASSPRGSSYNSPLHFGNGTRLTVT.

Written as DNA, the CDR3 is TGCGCCAGCAGCTGGGGGGGCTCAAACCAAGAGACCCAGTACTTC. This sequence encodes CASSWGGSNQETQYF. V usage is TRBV5-1 and J usage is TRBJ2-5, with D tentatively TRBD2 (7 bases). The CDR3 contains 15 residues. Germline V gene lookup returns CDR1 SGHRS and CDR2 YFSETQ. The V end was cut by 3 bases, the J end by 0 bases, with 12 bases between.

This chain links TRBV4-3 with TRBJ2-2; TRBD2 aligns across 8 bases. The germline V gene has CDR1 LGHNA and CDR2 YSLEER. The CDR3 covers 15 residues. The V segment lost 4 bases and the J segment 4 bases; nucleotides outside the gene matches: 5. CDR3 region: CASSPRLAPTGELFF. CDR3 DNA sequence: TGCGCCAGCAGCCCCCGACTAGCGCCCACCGGGGAGCTGTTTTTT.

J is TRBJ2-7 and V is TRBV27; D possibly corresponds to TRBD2 (6 bases). This CDR3 contains 14 residues. V lost 3 bases to trimming and J lost 5 bases, with 14 bases between them. CDR1 is MNHEY and CDR2 is SMNVEV in the germline V gene (reference sequence). In DNA form, the CDR3 reads TGTGCCAGCAGTTTGTCGGGAGTCTTCAACGAGCAGTACTTC. Translated: CASSLSGVFNEQYF.

This chain connects TRBV5-4 to TRBJ2-4; TRBD2 matches 9 bases. V trimming: 0 bases; J trimming: 3 bases; junction bases outside the gene matches: 4. Germline V CDR1 and CDR2: SGHNT, YYREEE (reference sequence). The CDR3 is 16 amino acids. The DNA for the CDR3 is TGTGCCAGCAGCTTGGTAGCGGGGGCCGGCAAAAACATTCAGTACTTC. This codes for CASSLVAGAGKNIQYF.

V is TRBV7-9 and J is TRBJ2-5; D perhaps matches TRBD2 (6 bases). CDR3 size: 15 residues. The V and J ends lost 5 bases and 3 bases respectively, with 16 bases between them. Looked up from germline, CDR1 is SEHNR and CDR2 is FQNEAQ (reference sequence). CDR3 coding DNA: TGTGCCAGCAGCAGGGGCGGGGCGGGCGAAGAGACCCAGTACTTC. This gives the protein CASSRGGAGEETQYF.

The chain joins TRBV5-1 to TRBJ1-2, with D uncertain. CDR3 size: 12 residues. The V gene lost 6 bases and the J gene lost 8 bases, with 14 bases spanning the gap. Germline CDR1 is SGHRS and CDR2 is YFSETQ. The CDR3: CASKSQNEGYTF. CDR3 coding DNA: TGCGCCAGCAAGAGTCAAAATGAAGGCTACACCTTC. The full variable domain, completed using reference TRBV5-1 and TRBJ1-2, is KAGVTQTPRYLIKTRGQQVTLSCSPISGHRSVSWYQQTPGQGLQFLFEYFSETQRNKGNFPGRFSGRQFSNSRSEMNVSTLELGDSALYLCASKSQNEGYTFGSGTRLTVV.

This clone was counted once. The gene calls are TRBV2 and TRBJ2-3; no reliable D call. The CDR3 has 11 residues. In germline, CDR1 is SNHLY, CDR2 FYNNEI. Trimming left V 5 bases short and J 4 bases short, with 4 bases between. The chain's CDR3 is CASSSADTQYF. The CDR3 coding sequence is TGTGCCAGCAGTTCAGCAGATACGCAGTATTTT.

The chain couples TRBV4-3 to TRBJ2-7; 11 nucleotides match TRBD2. This CDR3 region has 15 residues. Losses at the gene ends were 2 bases for V and 1 base for J; bases not matched to a gene: 1. Germline V gene sequence: CDR1 LGHNA, CDR2 YSLEER. The CDR3 loop is CASSQRLAGSYEQYF. CDR3 sequence (DNA): TGCGCCAGCAGCCAAAGACTAGCGGGATCCTACGAGCAGTACTTC.

The chain uses TRBV18 and TRBJ1-1, with D possibly matching TRBD1 (6 bases). The CDR3 is made up of 14 amino acids. Trimming took off 4 bases at V and 9 bases at J, with 18 bases between the two ends. Germline lookup yields CDR1 KGHSH and CDR2 LQKENI. CDR3 in amino acids: CASSRGTRESKAFF. The DNA for the CDR3 is TGTGCCAGCTCACGTGGGACAAGGGAATCAAAAGCTTTCTTT. The variable domain in full, completed from reference TRBV18 and TRBJ1-1, reads NAGVMQNPRHLVRRRGQEARLRCSPMKGHSHVYWYRQLPEEGLKFMVYLQKENIIDESGMPKERFSAEFPKEGPSILRIQQVVRGDSAAYFCASSRGTRESKAFFGQGTRLTVV.

V gene TRBV9 combines with J gene TRBJ2-2; perhaps TRBD2 as D (7 bases). The CDR3 length is 16 residues. Germline-derived CDR1 and CDR2 are SGDLS and YYNGEE. V was shortened by 0 bases and J by 5 bases, with 14 bases between the two germline ends. The CDR3 DNA sequence: TGTGCCAGCAGCGTAGACCGGGGGCGGGGGACCGGGGAGCTGTTTTTT. Translation: CASSVDRGRGTGELFF.

The chain combines TRBV6-5 with TRBJ1-2; 8 bases agree with TRBD1. The junction had 6 bases not matched to a gene; V was cut back by 6 bases and J by 0 bases. From germline, CDR1 is MNHEY and CDR2 SVGAGI. This CDR3 region has 15 residues. CDR3 bases: TGTGCCAGCAGGGTGGACAGGGCTGCTAACTATGGCTACACCTTC. It translates to CASRVDRAANYGYTF.

This chain's CDR3 is CAFYRGHNEQFF. In DNA, the CDR3 is TGTGCCTTTTACAGGGGTCACAATGAGCAGTTCTTC. This chain joins TRBV30 and TRBJ2-1; TRBD1 agrees at 7 bases. The CDR3 runs to 12 residues. V trimming: 7 bases; J trimming: 5 bases; junction bases outside the gene matches: 5. CDR1 is GTSNPN, CDR2 SVGIG, per germline (reference sequence). The variable domain in full, completed from reference TRBV30 and TRBJ2-1, reads SQTIHQWPATLVQPVGSPLSLECTVEGTSNPNLYWYRQAAGRGLQLLFYSVGIGQISSEVPQNLSASRPQDRQFILSSKKLLLSDSGFYLCAFYRGHNEQFFGPGTRLTVL.

In its sample, this clone was seen a few times. The V and J genes are TRBV14 and TRBJ2-3; unclear D gene. The germline gives CDR1 SGHDN, CDR2 FVKESK. CDR3 size: 11 residues. Trimming pared 5 bases from V and 2 bases from J, leaving 2 bases between. The CDR3 nucleotides are TGTGCCAGCAGCTACACAGATACGCAGTATTTT. Its protein is CASSYTDTQYF.

V is TRBV7-6 and J is TRBJ2-1; 7 bases align to TRBD1. J was trimmed by 2 bases and V by 1 base; bases with no gene match: 2. Germline-derived CDR1 and CDR2 are SGHVS and FNYEAQ. CDR3 length equals 15 residues. Here the CDR3 DNA reads TGTGCCAGCAGCTTAGAAGGGACAGCCTACAATGAGCAGTTCTTC. Translated, it gives CASSLEGTAYNEQFF.

The chain joins TRBV5-1 to TRBJ2-3; no firm D call. CDR3 length equals 14 residues. V was pared by 0 bases and J by 4 bases, with 9 bases between. CDR1 is SGHRS and CDR2 is YFSETQ in the germline V gene. The CDR3 bases are TGCGCCAGCAGCTTGGAGCGTGTAGCAGATACGCAGTATTTT. Amino acid sequence: CASSLERVADTQYF.

V usage is TRBV6-5 and J usage is TRBJ1-2; a weak D match, TRBD1 (5 bases). Germline V gene data show CDR1 as MNHEY and CDR2 as SVGAGI. Trimming shortened V by 0 bases and J by 3 bases, and 8 bases separated the two germline ends. There are 14 residues in the CDR3. This chain's CDR3 is CASSYSRRDYGYTF. CDR3 sequence (DNA): TGTGCCAGCAGTTACTCCCGCAGGGACTATGGCTACACCTTC.

This chain uses TRBV7-2 with TRBJ2-7; the D gene is possibly TRBD1 (6 bases). The CDR3 is 15 amino acids. Germline assignment: CDR1 SGHTA and CDR2 FQGNSA. V gave up 4 bases and J gave up 6 bases, with 19 bases separating them. The CDR3 protein is CASSSRAGDLSEQYF. DNA for the CDR3: TGTGCCAGCAGCTCTAGGGCAGGGGATCTCTCCGAGCAGTACTTC.